The 15 T cell receptor beta chains below come from one sample, sequenced in a study of blood T cell repertoires in COVID-19 (dated by TCRdb to the early 2020s). Libraries were built with the immunoSEQ multiplex PCR assay. Not all clones reach the TCRdb copy of this immuneACCESS table, which keeps in-frame sequences only. Checked studies attribute under half of the gap to unresolved V genes and leave the rest unexplained. This sample gives 90,000 to 130,000 clones in total; about three quarters of them show up just once. Clones ranked in the top ten supply 15% to 20% of the sample. The sample comprised peripheral blood. Every receptor here comes from a woman aged 80 or over with active or convalescent COVID-19.

The chain joins TRBV5-1 to TRBJ2-4; TRBD2 matches 12 bases. The CDR3 extends over 17 amino acids. Germline V lookup: CDR1 SGHRS, CDR2 YFSETQ. V was clipped by 2 bases and J by 3 bases; unmatched bases: 6. The CDR3, as DNA: TGCGCCAGCAGCTTTCTAGCGGGAGGGCCAGGCAAAAACATTCAGTACTTC. Translating it yields CASSFLAGGPGKNIQYF.

CDR3 coding DNA: TGCGCCAGCAAACAGGGGGCTGGCGGGGAGCTGTTTTTT. This encodes CASKQGAGGELFF. The chain carries TRBV5-1 and TRBJ2-2, with 9 bases lining up with TRBD1. Germline CDR1 and CDR2: SGHRS and YFSETQ. Trimming took 6 bases from V and 7 from J; bases not matched to a gene: 4. This CDR3 is 13 amino acids long.

The chain is built from TRBV14 and TRBJ2-5; D call uncertain. Germline assignment: CDR1 SGHDN and CDR2 FVKESK. CDR3 size: 15 residues. V was cut by 0 bases and J by 0 bases, with 8 bases left in between. DNA of the CDR3: TGTGCCAGCAGCCAAGAAAGCCCGTACCAAGAGACCCAGTACTTC. It encodes CASSQESPYQETQYF.

The chain carries TRBV5-1 and TRBJ1-5; D gene uncertain. CDR1 and CDR2 (germline): SGHRS, YFSETQ. Deletions cut 0 bases from V and 6 bases from J, with 19 bases between. CDR3 length: 17 residues. This chain's CDR3 is CASSLGPESGSTQPQHF. CDR3 DNA: TGCGCCAGCAGCTTGGGTCCCGAATCCGGGTCCACTCAGCCCCAGCATTTT. Drawing the rest from reference TRBV5-1 and TRBJ1-5, the complete variable domain is KAGVTQTPRYLIKTRGQQVTLSCSPISGHRSVSWYQQTPGQGLQFLFEYFSETQRNKGNFPGRFSGRQFSNSRSEMNVSTLELGDSALYLCASSLGPESGSTQPQHFGDGTRLSIL.

The CDR3 bases are TGTGCCAGCTCATCCCAGGGAAACAATGAGCAGTTCTTC. Translating it yields CASSSQGNNEQFF. J is TRBJ2-1 and V is TRBV18, with D tentatively TRBD1 (5 bases). This CDR3 has 13 amino acids. Trimming removed 5 bases at V and 5 bases at J, with 10 bases between. In germline, CDR1 is KGHSH, CDR2 LQKENI.

This clone has a handful of counts. The V call is TRBV18, the J call TRBJ1-2, with 7 positions matching TRBD1. Trimming removed 3 bases from V and 1 base from J; junction bases left unmatched: 2. The CDR3 length is 14 residues. Germline CDR1 reads KGHSH; CDR2 reads LQKENI. The CDR3 is CASSPAGGNYGYTF. The CDR3 nucleotides read TGTGCCAGCTCACCCGCAGGGGGTAACTATGGCTACACCTTC.

V gene TRBV18 combines with J gene TRBJ2-1; perhaps TRBD2 as D (5 bases). This CDR3 region has 12 residues. V dropped 5 bases and J dropped 8 bases, with 10 bases sitting between them. Germline lookup yields CDR1 KGHSH and CDR2 LQKENI. CDR3 nucleotides: TGTGCCAGCTCAGGGGTGAGGGATGAGCAGTTCTTC. Residues: CASSGVRDEQFF. Filled out from reference TRBV18 and TRBJ2-1, the complete variable domain reads NAGVMQNPRHLVRRRGQEARLRCSPMKGHSHVYWYRQLPEEGLKFMVYLQKENIIDESGMPKERFSAEFPKEGPSILRIQQVVRGDSAAYFCASSGVRDEQFFGPGTRLTVL.

The gene calls are TRBV5-1 and TRBJ2-5; TRBD2 matches at 10 bases. Germline CDR1 SGHRS, CDR2 YFSETQ. The CDR3 consists of 14 residues. Losses at the gene ends were 5 bases for V and 5 bases for J; bases not matched to a gene: 6. CDR3 sequence (DNA): TGCGCCAGCAGGCGAGCGGGAGGGCCGGAGACCCAGTACTTC. It yields the protein CASRRAGGPETQYF.

This clone was seen only once. The rearrangement joins TRBV5-8 to TRBJ2-3; 8 nucleotides line up with TRBD2. The length of the CDR3 is 17 residues. With 3 bases clipped from V and 0 bases from J, the junction kept 9 bases outside the gene matches. Germline V gene sequence: CDR1 SGHTS, CDR2 YDEGEE. As DNA, the CDR3 is TGTGCCAGCAGCTGGGAGATACTAGCGGAAAGCACAGATACGCAGTATTTT. Encoded protein: CASSWEILAESTDTQYF.

The J gene is TRBJ1-5, the V gene TRBV6-4; 7 bases agree with TRBD1. Germline V gene lookup returns CDR1 MRHNA and CDR2 SNTAGT. This CDR3 comprises 13 residues. V lost 3 bases to trimming and J lost 9 bases; unmatched junction nucleotides: 5. The CDR3 DNA sequence: TGTGCCAGCAGTGAGCGGACAGGTCTGCCCCAGCATTTT. This gives the protein CASSERTGLPQHF.

The CDR3 DNA is TGCGCCAGCAGCCAAGGAGGGGAGGCCCTCCACTTT. Translating it yields CASSQGGEALHF. The chain couples TRBV4-1 to TRBJ1-6, with D maybe TRBD1 (5 bases). Germline CDR1 reads MGHRA; CDR2 reads YSYEKL. V lost 1 base, J lost 14 bases, and 9 bases lay in between. This CDR3 region has 12 residues.

DNA for the CDR3: TGTGCCACCAGTGACCACGGAGGGGCCCAGTACTTC. It specifies CATSDHGGAQYF. The chain recombines TRBV24-1 with TRBJ2-5, with D perhaps matching TRBD2 (6 bases). V gave up 4 bases and J gave up 9 bases, with 11 bases separating them. Germline loops: CDR1 KGHDR, CDR2 SFDVKD. The CDR3 is 12 residues long.

This clone was detected once. The gene calls are TRBV5-1 and TRBJ2-1; 8 bases align to TRBD2. Germline V gene lookup returns CDR1 SGHRS and CDR2 YFSETQ. CDR3 size: 15 residues. The V segment lost 5 bases and the J segment 5 bases; nucleotides outside the gene matches: 9. The CDR3 DNA reads TGCGCCAGCAGTGTAGGGACTAGGGTAAACAATGAGCAGTTCTTC. Translated: CASSVGTRVNNEQFF.

The J gene is TRBJ1-2, the V gene TRBV6-2 or TRBV6-3, with 7 bases lining up with TRBD1. The trim removed 5 bases at V and 4 bases at J, leaving 7 bases unmatched. The length of the CDR3 is 14 residues. The V gene's germline CDR1 is MNHEY and CDR2 SVGEGT. The CDR3 bases are TGTGCCAGCAGTAATGGACAGGTTACCTATGGCTACACCTTC. Residues: CASSNGQVTYGYTF.

V gene TRBV5-6 combines with J gene TRBJ1-2, with TRBD1 matching over 8 bases. The germline CDR1 and CDR2 sequences are SGHDT and YYEEEE. The V and J ends lost 1 base and 8 bases, in that order; junction bases with no gene match: 13. The CDR3 consists of 16 residues. The CDR3 sequence is CASSLRPGGSLRGYTF. The CDR3 nucleotides are TGTGCCAGCAGCTTGCGGCCAGGGGGCTCTCTCAGGGGCTACACCTTC.